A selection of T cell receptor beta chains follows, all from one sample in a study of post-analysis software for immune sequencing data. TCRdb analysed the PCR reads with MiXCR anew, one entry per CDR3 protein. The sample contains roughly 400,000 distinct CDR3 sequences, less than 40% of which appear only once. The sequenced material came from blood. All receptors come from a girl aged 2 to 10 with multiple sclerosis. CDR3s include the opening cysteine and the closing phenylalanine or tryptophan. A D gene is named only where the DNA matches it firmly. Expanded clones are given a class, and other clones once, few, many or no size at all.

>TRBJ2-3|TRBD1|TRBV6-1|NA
TGTGCCAGCAGTCCTCGACAGGGCTCGAGTGGAGATACGCAGTATTTT
CASSPRQGSSGDTQYF
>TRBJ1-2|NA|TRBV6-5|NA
TGTGCCAGCAGTACCCCGGGAGTTTATGGCTACACCTTC
CASSTPGVYGYTF
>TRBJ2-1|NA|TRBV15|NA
TGTGCCACCAGCAGAGACCGGGCCCGGGTCGAGCAGTTCTTC
CATSRDRARVEQFF
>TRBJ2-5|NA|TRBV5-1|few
TGCGCCAGCAGCTTAGGGGCTCCTGGCGAGACCCAGTACTTC
CASSLGAPGETQYF
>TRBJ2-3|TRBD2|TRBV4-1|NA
TGCGCCAGCAGCCAACGGGGACTAGCGGTCACAGATACGCAGTATTTT
CASSQRGLAVTDTQYF
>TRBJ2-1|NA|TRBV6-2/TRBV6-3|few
TGTGCCAGCAGTACACCCCGCATTAGCTCCTACAATGAGCAGTTCTTC
CASSTPRISSYNEQFF
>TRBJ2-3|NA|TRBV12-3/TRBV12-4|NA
TGTGCCAGCAGTTTAACGCGGAGCACAGATACGCAGTATTTT
CASSLTRSTDTQYF
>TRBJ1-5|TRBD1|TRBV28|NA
TGTGCCAGCAGTTTCACGGACAGGGGGGTTCAGCCCCAGCATTTT
CASSFTDRGVQPQHF
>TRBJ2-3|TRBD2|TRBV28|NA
TGTGCCAGCAGTCCTACTTTGGGGAGGGAAGGGACAGATACGCAGTATTTT
CASSPTLGREGTDTQYF
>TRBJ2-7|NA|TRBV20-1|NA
TGCAGTGCTGGGGGGAACTACAATGAGCAGTACTTC
CSAGGNYNEQYF
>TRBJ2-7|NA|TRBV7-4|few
TGTGCCAGCAGCCAAGGGGCATGGGCAAGCTCCTACGAGCAGTACTTC
CASSQGAWASSYEQYF
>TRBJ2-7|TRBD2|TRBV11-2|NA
TGTGCCAGCAGCTTAGCTAAACCTAGCGGGAGCAGCTACGAGCAGTACTTC
CASSLAKPSGSSYEQYF
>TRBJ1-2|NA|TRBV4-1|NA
TGCGCCAGCAGCCAAACCCCACCTGAATATGGCTACACCTTC
CASSQTPPEYGYTF